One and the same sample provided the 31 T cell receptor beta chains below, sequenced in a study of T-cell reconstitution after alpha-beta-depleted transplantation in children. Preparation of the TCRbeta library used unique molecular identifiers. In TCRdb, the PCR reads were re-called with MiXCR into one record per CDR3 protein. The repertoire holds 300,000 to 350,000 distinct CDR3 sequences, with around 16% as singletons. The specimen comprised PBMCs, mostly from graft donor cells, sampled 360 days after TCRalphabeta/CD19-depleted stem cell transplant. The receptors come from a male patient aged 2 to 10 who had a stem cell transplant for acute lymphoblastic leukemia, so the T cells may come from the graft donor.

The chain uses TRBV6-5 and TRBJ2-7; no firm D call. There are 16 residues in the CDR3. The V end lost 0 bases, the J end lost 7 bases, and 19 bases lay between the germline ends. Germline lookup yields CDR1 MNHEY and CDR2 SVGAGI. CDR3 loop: CASSYSVPGPLDEQYF. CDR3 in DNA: TGTGCCAGCAGTTACTCGGTACCAGGACCCTTGGATGAGCAGTACTTC.

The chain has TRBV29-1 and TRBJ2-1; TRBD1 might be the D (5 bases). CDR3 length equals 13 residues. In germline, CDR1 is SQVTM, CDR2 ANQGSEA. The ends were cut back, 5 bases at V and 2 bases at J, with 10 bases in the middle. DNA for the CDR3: TGCAGCGTTAGGCTAGGGGCCTACAATGAGCAGTTCTTC. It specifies CSVRLGAYNEQFF.

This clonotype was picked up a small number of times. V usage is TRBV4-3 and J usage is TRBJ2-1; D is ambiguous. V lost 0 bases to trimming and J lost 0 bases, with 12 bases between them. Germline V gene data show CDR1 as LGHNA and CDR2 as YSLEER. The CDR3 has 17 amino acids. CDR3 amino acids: CASSQDAGFSSYNEQFF. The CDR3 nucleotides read TGCGCCAGCAGCCAAGATGCTGGCTTTAGCTCCTACAATGAGCAGTTCTTC.

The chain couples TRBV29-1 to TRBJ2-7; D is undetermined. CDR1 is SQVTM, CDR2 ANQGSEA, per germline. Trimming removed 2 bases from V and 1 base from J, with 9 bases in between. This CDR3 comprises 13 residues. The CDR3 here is CSVEPSSSYEQYF. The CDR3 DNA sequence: TGCAGCGTTGAACCTTCCTCGTCCTACGAGCAGTACTTC.

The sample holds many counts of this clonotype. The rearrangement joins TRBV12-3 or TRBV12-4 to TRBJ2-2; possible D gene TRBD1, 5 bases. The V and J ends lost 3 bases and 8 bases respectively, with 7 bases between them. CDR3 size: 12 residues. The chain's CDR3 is CASSFRTGELFF. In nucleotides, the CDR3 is TGTGCCAGCAGTTTTCGGACAGGGGAGCTGTTTTTT.

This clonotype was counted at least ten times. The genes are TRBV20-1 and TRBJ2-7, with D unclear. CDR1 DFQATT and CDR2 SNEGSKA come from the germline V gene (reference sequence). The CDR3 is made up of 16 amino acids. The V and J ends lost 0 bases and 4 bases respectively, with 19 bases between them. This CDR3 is CSARDQPQRSGYEQYF. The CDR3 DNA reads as TGCAGTGCTAGAGATCAACCACAGCGATCTGGTTACGAGCAGTACTTC.

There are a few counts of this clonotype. DNA for the CDR3: TGTGCCAGCAGCGTGGACTGGGCGCGTTACAATGAGCAGTTCTTC. Its translation: CASSVDWARYNEQFF. V is TRBV9 and J is TRBJ2-1; tentative D call: TRBD2 (5 bases). CDR1 and CDR2 from the germline V gene are SGDLS and YYNGEE. V was pared by 2 bases and J by 4 bases, with 13 bases between. This CDR3 region has 15 residues.

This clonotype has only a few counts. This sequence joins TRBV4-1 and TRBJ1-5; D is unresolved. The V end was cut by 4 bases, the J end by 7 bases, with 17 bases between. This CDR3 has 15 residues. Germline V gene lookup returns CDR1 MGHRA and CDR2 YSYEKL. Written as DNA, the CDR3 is TGCGCCAGCAGCCCTGAGGTCGGGAGGAGGCAGCCCCAGCATTTT. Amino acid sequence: CASSPEVGRRQPQHF.

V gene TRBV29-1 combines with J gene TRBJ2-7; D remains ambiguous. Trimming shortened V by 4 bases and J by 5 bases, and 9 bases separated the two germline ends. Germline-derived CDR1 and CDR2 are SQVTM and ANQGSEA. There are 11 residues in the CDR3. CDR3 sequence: CSVGGRDEQYF. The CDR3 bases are TGCAGCGTTGGGGGTAGGGACGAGCAGTACTTC.

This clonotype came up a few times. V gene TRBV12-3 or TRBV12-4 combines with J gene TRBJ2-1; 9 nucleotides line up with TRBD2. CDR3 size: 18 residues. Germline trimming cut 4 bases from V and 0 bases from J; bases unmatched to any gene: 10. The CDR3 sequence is CASSSPSGTFSSYNEQFF. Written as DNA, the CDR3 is TGTGCCAGCAGTTCGCCTAGCGGGACGTTCAGCTCCTACAATGAGCAGTTCTTC.

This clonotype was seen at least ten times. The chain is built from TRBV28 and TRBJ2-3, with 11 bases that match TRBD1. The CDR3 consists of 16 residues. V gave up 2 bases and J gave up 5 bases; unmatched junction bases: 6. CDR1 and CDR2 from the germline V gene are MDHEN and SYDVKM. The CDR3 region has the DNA TGTGCCAGCAGTTTACCAAGGACAGGGGGCGTAGATACGCAGTATTTT. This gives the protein CASSLPRTGGVDTQYF. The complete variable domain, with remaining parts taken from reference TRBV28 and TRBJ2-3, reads DVKVTQSSRYLVKRTGEKVFLECVQDMDHENMFWYRQDPGLGLRLIYFSYDVKMKEKGDIPEGYSVSREKKERFSLILESASTNQTSMYLCASSLPRTGGVDTQYFGPGTRLTVL.

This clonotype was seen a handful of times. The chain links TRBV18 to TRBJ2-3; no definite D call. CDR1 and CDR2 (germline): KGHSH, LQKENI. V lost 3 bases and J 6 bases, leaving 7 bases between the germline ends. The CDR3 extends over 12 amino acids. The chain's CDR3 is CASSPYQDTQYF. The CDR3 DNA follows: TGTGCCAGCTCACCGTATCAGGATACGCAGTATTTT.

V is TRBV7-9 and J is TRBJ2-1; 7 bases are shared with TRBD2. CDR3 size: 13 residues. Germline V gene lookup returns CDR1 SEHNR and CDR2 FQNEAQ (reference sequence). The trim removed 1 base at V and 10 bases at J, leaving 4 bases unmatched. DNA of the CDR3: TGTGCCAGCAGCTTAGATCGAGCGGGGGAGCAGTTCTTC. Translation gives CASSLDRAGEQFF.

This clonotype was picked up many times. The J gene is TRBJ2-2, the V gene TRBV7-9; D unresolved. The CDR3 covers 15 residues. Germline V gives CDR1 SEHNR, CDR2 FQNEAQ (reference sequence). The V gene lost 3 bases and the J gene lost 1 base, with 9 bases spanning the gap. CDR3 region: CASSLWEGNTGELFF. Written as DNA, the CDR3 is TGTGCCAGCAGCTTGTGGGAAGGGAACACCGGGGAGCTGTTTTTT.

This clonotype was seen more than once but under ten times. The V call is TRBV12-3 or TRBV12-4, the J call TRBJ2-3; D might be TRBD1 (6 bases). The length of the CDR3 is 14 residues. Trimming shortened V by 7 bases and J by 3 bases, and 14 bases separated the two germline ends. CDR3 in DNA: TGTGCCAGCACAACCACAGGGTCTACAGATACGCAGTATTTT. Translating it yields CASTTTGSTDTQYF.

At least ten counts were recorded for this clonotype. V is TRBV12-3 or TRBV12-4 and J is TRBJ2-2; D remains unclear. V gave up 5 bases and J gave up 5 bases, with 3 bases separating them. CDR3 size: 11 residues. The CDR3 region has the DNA TGTGCCAGCAGTGAAACCGGGGAGCTGTTTTTT. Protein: CASSETGELFF.

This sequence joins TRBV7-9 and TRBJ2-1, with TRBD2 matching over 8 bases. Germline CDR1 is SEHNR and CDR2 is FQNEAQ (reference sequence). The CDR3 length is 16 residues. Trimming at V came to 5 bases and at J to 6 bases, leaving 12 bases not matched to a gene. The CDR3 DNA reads TGTGCCAGCAGCCGGGCTCCGGGACTAGGCCCCAATGAGCAGTTCTTC. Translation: CASSRAPGLGPNEQFF.

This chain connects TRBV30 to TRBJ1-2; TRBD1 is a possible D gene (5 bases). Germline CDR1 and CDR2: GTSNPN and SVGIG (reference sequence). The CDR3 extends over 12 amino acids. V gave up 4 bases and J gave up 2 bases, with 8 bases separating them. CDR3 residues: CAWTTVNYGYTF. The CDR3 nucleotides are TGTGCCTGGACGACAGTGAACTATGGCTACACCTTC.

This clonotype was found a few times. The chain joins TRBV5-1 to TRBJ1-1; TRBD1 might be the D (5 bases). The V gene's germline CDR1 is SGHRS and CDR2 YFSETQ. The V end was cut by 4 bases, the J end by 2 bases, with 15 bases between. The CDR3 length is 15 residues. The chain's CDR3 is CASSGMTEGNTEAFF. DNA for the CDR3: TGCGCCAGCAGCGGAATGACAGAGGGAAACACTGAAGCTTTCTTT.

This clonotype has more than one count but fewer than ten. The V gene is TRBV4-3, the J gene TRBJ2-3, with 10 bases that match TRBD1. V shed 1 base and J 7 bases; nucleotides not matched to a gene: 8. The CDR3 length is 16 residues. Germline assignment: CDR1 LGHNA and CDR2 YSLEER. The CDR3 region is CASSQASGTGAYTQYF. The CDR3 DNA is TGCGCCAGCAGCCAAGCCTCCGGGACAGGGGCGTATACGCAGTATTTT.

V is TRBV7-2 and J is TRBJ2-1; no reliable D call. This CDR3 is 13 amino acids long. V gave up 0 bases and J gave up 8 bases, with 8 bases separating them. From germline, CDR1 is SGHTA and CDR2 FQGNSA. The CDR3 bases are TGTGCCAGCAGCTTAGCGCCCCGGGATGAGCAGTTCTTC. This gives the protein CASSLAPRDEQFF.

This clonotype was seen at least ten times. Here the CDR3 reads CSVVVPGSYNEQFF. Here the CDR3 DNA reads TGCAGCGTGGTCGTGCCAGGTTCCTACAATGAGCAGTTCTTC. This chain joins TRBV29-1 and TRBJ2-1; no clear D. CDR1 and CDR2 from the germline V gene are SQVTM and ANQGSEA. Trimming cost V 6 bases and J 1 base, with 13 bases left between them. This CDR3 has 14 residues.

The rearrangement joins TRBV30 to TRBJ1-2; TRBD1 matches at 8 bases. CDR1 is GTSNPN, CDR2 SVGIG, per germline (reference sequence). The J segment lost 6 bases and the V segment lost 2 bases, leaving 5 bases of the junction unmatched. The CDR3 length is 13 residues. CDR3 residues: CAWSSGQGDGYTF. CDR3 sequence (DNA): TGTGCCTGGAGTTCCGGACAGGGCGATGGCTACACCTTC.

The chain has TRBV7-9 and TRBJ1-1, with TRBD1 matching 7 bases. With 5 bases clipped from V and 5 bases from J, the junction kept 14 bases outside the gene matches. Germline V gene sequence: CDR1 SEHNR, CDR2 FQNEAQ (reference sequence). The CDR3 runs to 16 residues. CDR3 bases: TGTGCCAGCAGCCCCCGGGACAGAGTTTTAGAGACTGAAGCTTTCTTT. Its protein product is CASSPRDRVLETEAFF.

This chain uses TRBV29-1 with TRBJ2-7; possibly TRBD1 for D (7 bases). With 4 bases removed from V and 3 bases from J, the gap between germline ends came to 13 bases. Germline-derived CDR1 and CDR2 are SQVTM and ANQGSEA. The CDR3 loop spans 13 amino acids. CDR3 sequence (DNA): TGCAGCGTTGGGGCGGGACAGATCTACGAGCAGTACTTC. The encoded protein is CSVGAGQIYEQYF.

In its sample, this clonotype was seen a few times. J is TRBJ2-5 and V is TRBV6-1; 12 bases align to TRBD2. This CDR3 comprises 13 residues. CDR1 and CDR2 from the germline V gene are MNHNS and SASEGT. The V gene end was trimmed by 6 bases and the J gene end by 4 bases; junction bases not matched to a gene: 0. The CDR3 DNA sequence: TGTGCCAGCAGGGGACTAGCGGGAGAGACCCAGTACTTC. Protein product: CASRGLAGETQYF.

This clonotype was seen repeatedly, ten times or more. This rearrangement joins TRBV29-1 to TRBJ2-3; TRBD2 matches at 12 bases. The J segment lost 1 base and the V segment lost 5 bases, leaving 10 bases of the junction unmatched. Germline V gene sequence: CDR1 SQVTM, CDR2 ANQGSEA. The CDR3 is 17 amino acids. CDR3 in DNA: TGCAGCGTTTACCTAGCGGGAGGGCCGAGGGGCACAGATACGCAGTATTTT. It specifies CSVYLAGGPRGTDTQYF.

The CDR3 reads CATSRLKDPRYSYEQYF. DNA of the CDR3: TGTGCCACCAGCAGACTCAAAGACCCCCGGTACTCCTACGAGCAGTACTTC. V and J are TRBV15 and TRBJ2-7; D call uncertain. Per the germline V gene, CDR1 is LNHNV and CDR2 is YYDKDF (reference sequence). Trimming took off 2 bases at V and 0 bases at J, with 17 bases between the two ends. The CDR3 is made up of 17 amino acids.

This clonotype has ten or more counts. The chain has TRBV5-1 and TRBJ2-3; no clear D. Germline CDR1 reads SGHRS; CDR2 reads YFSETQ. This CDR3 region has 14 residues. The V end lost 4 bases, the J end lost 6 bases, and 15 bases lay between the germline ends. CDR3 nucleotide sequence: TGCGCCAGCAGCGTGGCAACGGGCCCGGATACGCAGTATTTT. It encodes CASSVATGPDTQYF.

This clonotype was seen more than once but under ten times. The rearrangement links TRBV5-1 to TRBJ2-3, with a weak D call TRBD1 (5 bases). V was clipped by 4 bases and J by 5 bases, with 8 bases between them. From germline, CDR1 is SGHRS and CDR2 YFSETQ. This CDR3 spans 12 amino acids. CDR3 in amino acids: CASSTGEDTQYF. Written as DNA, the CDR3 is TGCGCCAGCAGCACAGGAGAAGATACGCAGTATTTT.

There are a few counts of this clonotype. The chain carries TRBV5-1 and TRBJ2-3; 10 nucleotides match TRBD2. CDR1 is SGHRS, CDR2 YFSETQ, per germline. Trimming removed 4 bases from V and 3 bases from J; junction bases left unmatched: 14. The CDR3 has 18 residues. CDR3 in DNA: TGCGCCAGCAGCCCCTTCCCGACTAGCGGGCTCATAACAGATACGCAGTATTTT. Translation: CASSPFPTSGLITDTQYF. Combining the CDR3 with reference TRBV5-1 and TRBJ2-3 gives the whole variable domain KAGVTQTPRYLIKTRGQQVTLSCSPISGHRSVSWYQQTPGQGLQFLFEYFSETQRNKGNFPGRFSGRQFSNSRSEMNVSTLELGDSALYLCASSPFPTSGLITDTQYFGPGTRLTVL.